The rows below give T cell receptor beta chains drawn from one sample of a study of PD-1 blockade in classical Hodgkin lymphoma. The data were produced by immunoSEQ multiplex PCR, yet TCRdb's version contains in-frame clones alone and is incomplete. This table holds about 46,000 clones, around 76% found once. The starting material was peripheral blood mononuclear cells (PBMCs), obtained before the fourth cycle of nivolumab. These TCRs come from a human donor with classical Hodgkin lymphoma. CDR3s include the opening cysteine and the closing phenylalanine or tryptophan. Fields, in order: CDR3 protein, V gene.

cdr3_aa: CASSSYGYGYTF
v_call: TRBV11-3

cdr3_aa: CATSRETGFNYGYTF
v_call: TRBV15

cdr3_aa: CASSLGGADYGYTF
v_call: TRBV9

cdr3_aa: CASSSRLAGDSDTQYF
v_call: TRBV28

cdr3_aa: CASSVGQAYEQYF
v_call: TRBV6-1

cdr3_aa: CASSPTDRGTEAFF
v_call: TRBV6-5

cdr3_aa: CATSTGGGNQPQHF
v_call: TRBV15

cdr3_aa: CSARVDYEQYF
v_call: TRBV20-1

cdr3_aa: CASSLRGSSGANVLTF
v_call: TRBV28

cdr3_aa: CASSDRRRETQYF
v_call: TRBV2

cdr3_aa: CASSQEGGRGQETQYF
v_call: TRBV4-1

cdr3_aa: CASLAQETQYF
v_call: TRBV2

cdr3_aa: CASSLRAVSTDTQYF
v_call: TRBV7-3

cdr3_aa: CASSLEIASYNEQFF
v_call: TRBV7-7

cdr3_aa: CASRGTGVHEQYF
v_call: TRBV27

cdr3_aa: CASKGENTGELFF
v_call: TRBV6-1

cdr3_aa: CASSESSNEKLFF
v_call: TRBV6-1

cdr3_aa: CASSVGGGSGSNEQFF
v_call: TRBV9

cdr3_aa: CASSSGGRAIDEQYF
v_call: TRBV11-2

cdr3_aa: CASSPRGVLIWEQYF
v_call: TRBV13

cdr3_aa: CASRGTGPYTQYF
v_call: TRBV28

cdr3_aa: CASSPTGVGYTF
v_call: TRBV18

cdr3_aa: CASSPDRSQPQHF
v_call: TRBV5-4

cdr3_aa: CASSQILGSGANVLTF
v_call: TRBV11-2

cdr3_aa: CASSFRDRGYEQYF
v_call: TRBV10-2

cdr3_aa: CASSLRGTSLGNEQFF
v_call: TRBV27

cdr3_aa: CASSFLVRSGNQPQHF
v_call: TRBV7-8

cdr3_aa: CASSLVLAGVVRQETQYF
v_call: TRBV7-6

cdr3_aa: CASSLGDEGEKLFF
v_call: TRBV5-1

cdr3_aa: CASLLVGQAYYGYTF
v_call: TRBV5-1

cdr3_aa: CASSEAQETQYF
v_call: TRBV2

cdr3_aa: CASSLDLQRSAFF
v_call: TRBV5-1

cdr3_aa: CASSLSPRELKTDTQYF
v_call: TRBV4-1

cdr3_aa: CATYSGHNEQFF
v_call: TRBV19

cdr3_aa: CASSYNTGEGTGELFF
v_call: TRBV7-6

cdr3_aa: CASSPGTSANQETQYF
v_call: TRBV28

cdr3_aa: CASRPNDQPQHF
v_call: TRBV28

cdr3_aa: CASSHNRGETQYF
v_call: TRBV28

cdr3_aa: CATSREPGQGPYEQYF
v_call: TRBV15

cdr3_aa: CASRELTGSGQPQHF
v_call: TRBV19

cdr3_aa: CAWSRLAVYNEQFF
v_call: TRBV30